This entry features one T cell receptor (beta chain) sequence. It lacks a known antigen. No much larger clone is present one base from it, and per-base qualities are unavailable. Genomic DNA underwent TCRB CDR3 sequencing using the immunoSEQ assay. From the authors' description of their analysis: When patient CD8+ clones exceeding 1% were checked against published virus-specific TCRB sequences, only a few matched. The analyses included only productive TCRB rearrangements. A clone was defined by a unique TCRB CDR3 sequence, and clonality was computed as a productive clonality index based on Shannon entropy. Repertoire overlap between two samples was calculated from the template counts of each clone relative to total templates per sample. V-gene usage measured by flow cytometry correlated with TCRB sequencing V-gene usage, with a Spearman r of 0.6 to 0.7. The immuneACCESS repertoire file appears here via TCRdb, limited to in-frame rearrangements. These files lack a portion of the clones; in checked studies, under half of the deficit traces to unresolved V genes, and the cause of the others is not known. The V and J calls and the clone size are those of that table, but D and trimming were determined from the DNA. For this sample there are over 8,000 clones; about 89% appear just once. The ten biggest clones cover around 13% of the sample.

CD4+ and CD8+ cells were isolated by positive magnetic bead selection on an AutoMACS, and purity was checked by flow cytometry. After a first flow cytometry screen using a TCR V beta antibody panel, clonal expansions were characterized through TCRB deep sequencing of sorted CD8+ fractions. Peripheral blood mononuclear cells were isolated by Ficoll-Paque PLUS density gradient separation. DNA was extracted from CD4-enriched, CD8-enriched or PBMC samples with Nucleospin Tissue or Tissue XS kits and quantified with a Qubit 2.0 fluorometer. This specimen belongs to a study of somatic mutations in cytotoxic T cells in rheumatoid arthritis (dated by TCRdb to about 2017). Background on the whole study: Patient peripheral blood (around 30 ml EDTA) was drawn right after diagnosis and before any treatment started. In newly diagnosed rheumatoid arthritis without treatment, the study examined if expanded CD8+ T-cell clones harbor somatic mutations, relying on TCRB deep sequencing to characterize clonality. Patient and control groups had essentially identical median ages. A total of roughly 60 rheumatoid arthritis patients and 20 healthy controls underwent TCRB deep sequencing. A FACSAria II or Sony SH800 was used to flow-sort some V beta antibody-stained T-cell populations at nearly 100% purity, and TCRB sequencing was also done on sorted V beta1+ cells. What the study reported, not specific to this receptor: CD8+ T-cell clonality did not differ significantly between rheumatoid arthritis patients and age-matched healthy controls. Viral specificity could not be ruled out by absence from virus-specific databases, and the antigen targets of the expanded CD8+ clones remained unknown. CD8+ clonality increased with age in patients (Spearman r ≈ 0.5) but not in healthy controls. In about an eighth of the roughly 65 patients the largest CD8+ clone exceeded 20% of CD8+ cells, and several identical CD8+ TCRB sequences were shared between blood and synovial fluid. The slight underrepresentation of TRBV07 in patients was not corrected for multiple comparisons.

For CDR1 and CDR2, the germline V gene lists MNHEY and SVGAGI. The V and J ends are trimmed by 2 bases and 5 bases, leaving 12 bases between them. Spanning cysteine to phenylalanine, the CDR3 consists of 14 amino acids. CDR3 DNA is the only sequence kept; it has 42 bases, read in frame from the first base. The sequence joins TRBV6-5 to TRBJ2-5, with the D gene too uncertain to name. This TCR was sampled from a woman under 30 with rheumatoid arthritis. The sample was CD8+ T cells sorted from blood. The CDR3 protein: CASSYVTTGETQYF. In nucleotide form, the sequence is TGTGCCAGCAGTTACGTCACCACCGGGGAGACCCAGTACTTC.